This passage covers 3 T cell receptor beta chains from one sample sequenced in a study of T cells after yellow fever vaccination. TCRdb re-called the 5' RACE reads with MiXCR, one entry per CDR3 protein. The data show some 150,000 distinct CDR3 sequences, approximately 9.9% seen once. Sequencing used CD8+ T cells sorted from PBMCs, obtained 15 days after the yellow fever booster vaccination. Receptors were obtained from a man aged 18-30 years who received the YFV17D yellow fever vaccine.

The CDR3 here is CASSLNRGTSHPGNEQFF. For the CDR3, the DNA is TGTGCCAGCAGCTTAAATCGGGGGACTAGCCATCCGGGGAATGAGCAGTTCTTC. The chain joins TRBV11-1 to TRBJ2-1; 9 bases fit TRBD2. This CDR3 contains 18 residues. Germline-derived CDR1 and CDR2 are SGHAT and FQDESV (reference sequence). Unmatched junction bases numbered 15, after V lost 2 bases and J lost 7 bases.

The chain uses TRBV10-3 and TRBJ1-2, with TRBD1 matching over 7 bases. The CDR3 runs 17 residues. Trimming took 4 bases from V and 0 from J; bases not matched to a gene: 11. Germline V gene sequence: CDR1 ENHRY, CDR2 SYGVKD. The CDR3 coding sequence is TGTGCCATCAGTGTTGATTTAGGGGGCGCCTCTAACTATGGCTACACCTTC. Translating it yields CAISVDLGGASNYGYTF.

The genes are TRBV6-1 and TRBJ2-7, with D uncertain. This CDR3 region has 13 residues. Germline V gene data show CDR1 as MNHNS and CDR2 as SASEGT. V was cut by 3 bases and J by 3 bases, with 9 bases left in between. CDR3 coding DNA: TGTGCCAGCAGTGATTCCCCAGGCTACGAGCAGTACTTC. This encodes CASSDSPGYEQYF.